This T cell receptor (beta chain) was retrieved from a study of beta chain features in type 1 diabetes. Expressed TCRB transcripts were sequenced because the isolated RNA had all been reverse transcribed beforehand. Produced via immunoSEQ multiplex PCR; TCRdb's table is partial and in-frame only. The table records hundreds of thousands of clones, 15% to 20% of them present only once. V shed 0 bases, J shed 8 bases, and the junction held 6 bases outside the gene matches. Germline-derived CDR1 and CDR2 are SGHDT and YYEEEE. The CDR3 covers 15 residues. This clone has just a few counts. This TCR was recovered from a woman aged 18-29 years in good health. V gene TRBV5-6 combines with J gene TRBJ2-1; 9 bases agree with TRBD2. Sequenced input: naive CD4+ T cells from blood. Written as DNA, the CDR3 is TGTGCCAGCAGCTTGGAGTTGCGGGAGGGCCATGAGCAGTTCTTC. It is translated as CASSLELREGHEQFF.